This T cell receptor beta chain was profiled in a study of technical replicates of blood from a handful of donors. Assay used: immunoSEQ multiplex PCR; TCRdb lists only in-frame clones, some missing. The table includes around 80,000 clones, about 98% detected once. The CDR3 is 14 amino acids. With V trimmed by 3 bases and J by 5 bases, 4 bases remained unmatched. Looked up from germline, CDR1 is SGHVS and CDR2 is FQNEAQ. The sequenced material came from T cells isolated from PBMCs. The rearrangement uses TRBV7-8 and TRBJ2-3; the match to TRBD1 covers 8 bases. The clonotype was recovered from a human donor in good health. The CDR3 nucleotides read TGTGCCAGCAGCTTGGCAGGGGGCATAGATACGCAGTATTTT. Its protein product is CASSLAGGIDTQYF.